Following are 8 T cell receptor beta chains from one sample sequenced in a study of spatial heterogeneity in lung cancer. TCRdb redid the calling of the 5' RACE reads with MiXCR, one entry per CDR3 protein. This sample has some 100,000 distinct CDR3 sequences, with 12% found just once. Indicated time point: sample taken at primary tumor resection. The sequencing used PBMCs, collected at surgery. The source of these receptors is a male donor with early-stage non-small cell lung cancer.

This clonotype was counted only a few times. The chain is built from TRBV30 and TRBJ1-1; D unresolved. The CDR3 length is 12 residues. The germline V gene encodes CDR1 GTSNPN and CDR2 SVGIG (reference sequence). The V gene lost 0 bases and the J gene lost 2 bases, with 4 bases spanning the gap. The CDR3 loop is CAWSVFNTEAFF. DNA of the CDR3: TGTGCCTGGAGTGTATTCAACACTGAAGCTTTCTTT.

The gene calls are TRBV9 and TRBJ2-3; TRBD2 matches 14 bases. This CDR3 region has 19 residues. The germline CDR1 and CDR2 sequences are SGDLS and YYNGEE. With V trimmed by 0 bases and J by 8 bases, 14 bases remained unmatched. For the CDR3, the DNA is TGTGCCAGCAGCGTAGCCGGGCACGGGACTAGCGGGGGTTCAGGTACGCAGTATTTT. Protein: CASSVAGHGTSGGSGTQYF.

This clonotype was recorded at least ten times. The rearrangement joins TRBV28 to TRBJ2-1; D gene ambiguous. Trimming removed 5 bases at V and 8 bases at J, with 7 bases between. The CDR3 is 11 amino acids. The germline V gene has CDR1 MDHEN and CDR2 SYDVKM. This chain's CDR3 is CASSQRYEQFF. CDR3 bases: TGTGCCAGCAGTCAACGATATGAGCAGTTCTTC.

The V gene is TRBV12-3 or TRBV12-4, the J gene TRBJ1-2; D not certain. The V and J ends lost 6 bases and 7 bases respectively, with 18 bases between them. This CDR3 has 14 amino acids. In DNA form, the CDR3 reads TGTGCCAGCAGGCCCCGTTTCAGCTCACCTGGCTACACCTTC. Translating it yields CASRPRFSSPGYTF.

This clonotype was seen many times. The rearrangement uses TRBV7-3 and TRBJ2-1; 8 bases line up with TRBD2. In germline, CDR1 is SGHTA, CDR2 FQGTGA. The CDR3 totals 15 residues. J gave up 5 bases and V 5 bases, and 8 bases lay outside the gene matches. The CDR3 spells CASSLLGSGDNEQFF. The CDR3 DNA reads as TGTGCCAGCAGCCTCCTAGGTAGCGGGGACAATGAGCAGTTCTTC.

This clonotype was counted only a few times. The chain combines TRBV12-3 or TRBV12-4 with TRBJ2-7, with TRBD2 identical over 12 bases. This CDR3 spans 14 amino acids. J lost 6 bases, V lost 6 bases, and 6 bases had no gene match. The CDR3: CASRASGRAVEQYF. CDR3 sequence (DNA): TGTGCCAGCAGGGCTAGCGGGAGGGCCGTCGAGCAGTACTTC.

This clonotype was recorded many times. The V call is TRBV7-2, the J call TRBJ2-5; D unresolved. This CDR3 has 15 amino acids. Germline V CDR1 and CDR2: SGHTA, FQGNSA. The ends were cut back, 1 base at V and 2 bases at J, with 11 bases in the middle. The CDR3 coding sequence is TGTGCCAGCAGCTTAGAGTCCCTAATACAAGAGACCCAGTACTTC. Protein: CASSLESLIQETQYF.

The table lists this clonotype with a few counts. The chain combines TRBV5-5 with TRBJ1-2; unclear D gene. The germline CDR1 and CDR2 sequences are SGHKS and YYEKEE (reference sequence). The length of the CDR3 is 12 residues. With 0 bases removed from V and 6 bases from J, the gap between germline ends came to 6 bases. The DNA for the CDR3 is TGTGCCAGCAGCTTGGAAATTCATGGCTACACCTTC. It is translated as CASSLEIHGYTF.